This T cell receptor (beta chain) was identified during a study of shared clonotypes between healthy human individuals. Sorted-subset replicate PCRs used about 200 ng DNA, approximately 33,000 T cell genomes. The data were produced by immunoSEQ multiplex PCR, yet TCRdb's version contains in-frame clones alone and is incomplete. This sample carries about a million clones, 60% to 80% of them seen once, and the ten largest clones take 0.89%. CDR1 and CDR2 from the germline V gene are SGHNT and YYREEE (reference sequence). This CDR3 comprises 14 residues. V dropped 4 bases and J dropped 5 bases, with 15 bases sitting between them.

The sequenced material came from memory CD4+ T cells from PBMCs. The subset here: CD45RA-negative fraction. The receptor was derived from a man younger than 35 in good health. Some clones in this sample may be carry-over from other donors' samples. This chain uses TRBV5-4 with TRBJ2-5; weak D call: TRBD2 (5 bases). The DNA for the CDR3 is TGTGCCAGCAGCCCCAAAGTGGAGGCGGAGACCCAGTACTTC. Its translation is CASSPKVEAETQYF.